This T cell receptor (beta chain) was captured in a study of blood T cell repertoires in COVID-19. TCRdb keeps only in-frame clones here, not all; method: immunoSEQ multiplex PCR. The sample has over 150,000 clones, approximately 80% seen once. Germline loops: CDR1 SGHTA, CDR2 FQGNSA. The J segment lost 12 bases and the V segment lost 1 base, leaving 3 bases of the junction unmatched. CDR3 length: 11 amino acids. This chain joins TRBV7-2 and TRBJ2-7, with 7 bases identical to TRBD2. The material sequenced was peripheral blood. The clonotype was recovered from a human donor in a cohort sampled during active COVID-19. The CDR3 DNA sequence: TGTGCCAGCAGCTTAGAAGCGGGGTGGTACTTC. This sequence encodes CASSLEAGWYF. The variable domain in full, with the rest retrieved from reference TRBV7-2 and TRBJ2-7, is GAGVSQSPSNKVTEKGKDVELRCDPISGHTALYWYRQSLGQGLEFLIYFQGNSAPDKSGLPSDRFSAERTGGSVSTLTIQRTQQEDSAVYLCASSLEAGWYFGPGTRLTVT.